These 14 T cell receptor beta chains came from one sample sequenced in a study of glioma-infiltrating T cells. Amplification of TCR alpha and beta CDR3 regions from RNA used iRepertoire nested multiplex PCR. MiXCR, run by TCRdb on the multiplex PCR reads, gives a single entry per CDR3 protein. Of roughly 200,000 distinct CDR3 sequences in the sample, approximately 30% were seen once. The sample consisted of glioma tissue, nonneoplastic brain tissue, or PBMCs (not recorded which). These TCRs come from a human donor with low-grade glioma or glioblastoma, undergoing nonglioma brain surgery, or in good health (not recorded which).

CDR3 DNA sequence: TGTGCCAGTAGTCCGTGGGACGGCCTAGAGCAGTACTTC. This encodes CASSPWDGLEQYF. V gene TRBV19 combines with J gene TRBJ2-7; D could derive from TRBD1 or TRBD2 (5 bases each). Trimming cost V 5 bases and J 7 bases, with 15 bases left between them. From germline, CDR1 is LNHDA and CDR2 SQIVND (reference sequence). The CDR3 is 13 residues long.

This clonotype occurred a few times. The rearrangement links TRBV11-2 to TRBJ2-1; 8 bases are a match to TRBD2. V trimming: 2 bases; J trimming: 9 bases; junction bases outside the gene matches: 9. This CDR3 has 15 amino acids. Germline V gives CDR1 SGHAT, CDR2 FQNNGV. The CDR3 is CASSLTGTRRTEQFF. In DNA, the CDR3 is TGTGCCAGCAGCTTAACCGGGACTAGACGCACTGAGCAGTTCTTC. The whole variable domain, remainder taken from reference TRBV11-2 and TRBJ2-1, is EAGVAQSPRYKIIEKRQSVAFWCNPISGHATLYWYQQILGQGPKLLIQFQNNGVVDDSQLPKDRFSAERLKGVDSTLKIQPAKLEDSAVYLCASSLTGTRRTEQFFGPGTRLTVL.

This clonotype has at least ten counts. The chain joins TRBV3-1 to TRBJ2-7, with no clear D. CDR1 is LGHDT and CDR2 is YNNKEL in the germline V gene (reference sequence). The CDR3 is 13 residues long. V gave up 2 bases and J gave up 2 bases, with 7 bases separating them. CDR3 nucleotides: TGTGCCAGCAGCCAAACCCTTACCTACGAGCAGTACTTC. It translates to CASSQTLTYEQYF.

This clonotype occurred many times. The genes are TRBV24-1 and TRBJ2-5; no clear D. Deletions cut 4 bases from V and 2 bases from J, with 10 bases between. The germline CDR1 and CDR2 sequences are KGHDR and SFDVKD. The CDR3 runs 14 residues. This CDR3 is CATSDPAVQETQYF. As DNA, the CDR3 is TGTGCCACCAGTGACCCGGCCGTTCAAGAGACCCAGTACTTC.

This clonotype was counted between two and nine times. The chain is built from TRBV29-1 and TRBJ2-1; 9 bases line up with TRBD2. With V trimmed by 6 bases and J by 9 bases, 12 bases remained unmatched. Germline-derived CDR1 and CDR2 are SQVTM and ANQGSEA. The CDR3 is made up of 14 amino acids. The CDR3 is CSVMGLAGWGEQFF. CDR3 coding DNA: TGCAGCGTCATGGGGCTAGCGGGATGGGGTGAGCAGTTCTTC.

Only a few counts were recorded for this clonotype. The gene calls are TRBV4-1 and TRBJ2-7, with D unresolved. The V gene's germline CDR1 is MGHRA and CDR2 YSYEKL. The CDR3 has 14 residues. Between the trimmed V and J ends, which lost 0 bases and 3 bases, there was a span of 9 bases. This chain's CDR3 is CASSQDYYLYEQYF. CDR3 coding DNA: TGCGCCAGCAGCCAAGACTATTACCTCTACGAGCAGTACTTC.

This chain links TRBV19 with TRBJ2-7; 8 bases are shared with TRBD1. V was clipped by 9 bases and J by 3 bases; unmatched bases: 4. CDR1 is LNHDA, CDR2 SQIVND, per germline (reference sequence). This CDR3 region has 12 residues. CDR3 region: CARDRVDYEQYF. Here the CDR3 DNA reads TGTGCCAGGGACAGGGTCGACTACGAGCAGTACTTC.

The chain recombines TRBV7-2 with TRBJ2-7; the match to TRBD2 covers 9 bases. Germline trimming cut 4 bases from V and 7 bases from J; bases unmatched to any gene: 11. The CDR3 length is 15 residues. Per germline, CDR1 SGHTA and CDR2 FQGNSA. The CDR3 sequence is CASSSTSGPYNEQYF. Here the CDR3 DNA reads TGTGCCAGCAGCTCGACTAGCGGACCTTACAATGAGCAGTACTTC.

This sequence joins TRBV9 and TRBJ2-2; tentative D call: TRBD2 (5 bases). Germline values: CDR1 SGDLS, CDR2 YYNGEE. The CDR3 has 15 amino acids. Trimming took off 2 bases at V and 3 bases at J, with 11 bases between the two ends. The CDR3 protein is CASSVLIGDTGELFF. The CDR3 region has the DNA TGTGCCAGCAGCGTGCTCATCGGGGACACCGGGGAGCTGTTTTTT.

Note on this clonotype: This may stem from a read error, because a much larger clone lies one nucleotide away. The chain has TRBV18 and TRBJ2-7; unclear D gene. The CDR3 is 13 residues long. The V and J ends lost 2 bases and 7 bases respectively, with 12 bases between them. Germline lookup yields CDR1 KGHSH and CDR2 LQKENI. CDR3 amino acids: CASSPGVNSEQYF. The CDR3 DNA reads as TGTGCCAGCTCACCAGGGGTAAATAGTGAGCAGTACTTC.

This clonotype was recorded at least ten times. The CDR3 nucleotides read TGTGCCAGCAGGAGGGACGCCGCCGGGGAGCTGTTTTTT. It yields the protein CASRRDAAGELFF. This chain links TRBV6-1 with TRBJ2-2; D may match TRBD1 or TRBD2 (5 bases each). The CDR3 is 13 amino acids. CDR1 and CDR2 (germline): MNHNS, SASEGT. Trimming took off 6 bases at V and 6 bases at J, with 11 bases between the two ends.

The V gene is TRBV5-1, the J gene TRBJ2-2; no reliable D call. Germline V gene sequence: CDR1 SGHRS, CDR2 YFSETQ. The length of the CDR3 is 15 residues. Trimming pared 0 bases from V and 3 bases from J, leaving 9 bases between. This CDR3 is CASSLERADTGELFF. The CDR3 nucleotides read TGCGCCAGCAGCTTGGAACGCGCGGACACCGGGGAGCTGTTTTTT.

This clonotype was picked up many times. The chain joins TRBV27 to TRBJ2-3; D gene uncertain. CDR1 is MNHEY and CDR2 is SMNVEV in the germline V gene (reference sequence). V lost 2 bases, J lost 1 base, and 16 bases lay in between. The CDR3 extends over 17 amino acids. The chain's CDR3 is CASSLEGAWGGTDTQYF. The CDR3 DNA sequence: TGTGCCAGCAGTTTAGAAGGAGCCTGGGGTGGCACAGATACGCAGTATTTT.

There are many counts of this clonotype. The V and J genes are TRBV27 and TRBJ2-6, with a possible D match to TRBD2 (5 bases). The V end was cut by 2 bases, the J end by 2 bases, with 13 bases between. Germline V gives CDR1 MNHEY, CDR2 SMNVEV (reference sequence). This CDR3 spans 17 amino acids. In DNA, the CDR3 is TGTGCCAGCAGTTTAAAGTTCGGGGTGGCTGGGGCCAACGTCCTGACTTTC. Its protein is CASSLKFGVAGANVLTF.